The clone carrying this T cell receptor beta chain has just one count. Its antigen is still unknown. The record originates from a study of T-cell memory formation after mild COVID-19. General study results and limits: Second-wave clones peaking on day 37 lacked confirmed SARS-CoV-2 specificity.

Germline CDR1 is SGHKS and CDR2 is YYEKEE (reference sequence). V lost 4 bases, J lost 2 bases, and 5 bases stayed unmatched. The CDR3 is 15 amino acids. From 5'RACE with constant-segment primers came TCR alpha and TCR beta cDNA libraries that carried sample barcodes and UMIs. TCRdb reprocessed the 5' RACE reads with MiXCR, giving one entry per CDR3 protein. The sample carries approximately 150,000 distinct CDR3 sequences, over 10% recorded once. This clonotype was sampled from a man aged 18 to 30 who had mild COVID-19 (a few samples of this study predate the infection). Cell type and time point are not known. Sequencing was carried out using PBMCs or a T cell subset sorted from them (not recorded which). J is TRBJ1-3 and V is TRBV5-5; 8 nucleotides match TRBD1. CDR3 nucleotide sequence: TGTGCCAGCAGCCGGACAGGGCCAACTGGAAACACCATATATTTT. It translates to CASSRTGPTGNTIYF.